This passage covers 25 T cell receptor beta chains from one sample sequenced in a study of neurological immune-mediated disorders. TCRdb re-called the 5' RACE reads through MiXCR, storing one row per CDR3 protein. The sample holds 85,000 to 90,000 distinct CDR3 sequences, roughly 3.2% seen once. Sequencing used PBMCs. Source of these receptors: a woman in her 50s with multiple sclerosis.

This clonotype was found many times. The V gene is TRBV6-9, the J gene TRBJ1-1, with D possibly being TRBD1 (6 bases). This CDR3 comprises 17 residues. CDR1 and CDR2 from the germline V gene are MNHGY and SVAAGI. The V end lost 10 bases, the J end lost 4 bases, and 28 bases lay between the germline ends. CDR3 region: CANRNRGTKGPPTEAFF. CDR3 nucleotide sequence: TGTGCCAACAGGAATCGGGGGACAAAGGGCCCCCCCACTGAAGCTTTCTTT.

In its sample, this clonotype was seen many times. The chain couples TRBV7-9 to TRBJ1-5; D unclear. The CDR3 has 16 amino acids. The germline gives CDR1 SEHNR, CDR2 FQNEAQ (reference sequence). The V and J ends lost 0 bases and 7 bases respectively, with 16 bases between them. The CDR3 DNA follows: TGTGCCAGCAGCTTAGCGATCCCTACGGGTGGGCAGCCCCAGCATTTT. It translates to CASSLAIPTGGQPQHF. The full variable domain, completed using reference TRBV7-9 and TRBJ1-5, is DTGVSQNPRHKITKRGQNVTFRCDPISEHNRLYWYRQTLGQGPEFLTYFQNEAQLEKSRLLSDRFSAERPKGSFSTLEIQRTEQGDSAMYLCASSLAIPTGGQPQHFGDGTRLSIL.

This clonotype was seen repeatedly, ten times or more. The J gene is TRBJ2-3, the V gene TRBV7-3; the D gene is possibly TRBD1 (6 bases). The CDR3 spans 13 residues. From germline, CDR1 is SGHTA and CDR2 FQGTGA. The germline V and J ends were trimmed by 4 bases and 5 bases, with 10 bases remaining between them. CDR3 bases: TGTGCCAGCAGCTCAGGGGTTGAAGATACGCAGTATTTT. Translated: CASSSGVEDTQYF.

This clonotype was counted many times. V is TRBV7-9 and J is TRBJ1-2, with TRBD1 as a possible D gene (5 bases). V was cut by 5 bases and J by 3 bases, with 16 bases left in between. The germline V gene encodes CDR1 SEHNR and CDR2 FQNEAQ (reference sequence). The length of the CDR3 is 15 residues. CDR3 coding DNA: TGTGCCAGCAGCGAACTCAGGGAGAACTACTATGGCTACACCTTC. Its protein product is CASSELRENYYGYTF. Drawing the rest from reference TRBV7-9 and TRBJ1-2, the complete variable domain is DTGVSQNPRHKITKRGQNVTFRCDPISEHNRLYWYRQTLGQGPEFLTYFQNEAQLEKSRLLSDRFSAERPKGSFSTLEIQRTEQGDSAMYLCASSELRENYYGYTFGSGTRLTVV.

In this sample, this clonotype turned up many times. The chain has TRBV20-1 and TRBJ2-2; D might be TRBD1 or TRBD2, each matching 6 bases. This CDR3 comprises 15 residues. Trimming left V 4 bases short and J 10 bases short, with 22 bases between. Looked up from germline, CDR1 is DFQATT and CDR2 is SNEGSKA (reference sequence). Written as DNA, the CDR3 is TGCAGTGCTACAGGCTCCGGGGGCTCCGAAGAGGAGCTGTTTTTT. It is translated as CSATGSGGSEEELFF.

Many counts were recorded for this clonotype. This chain uses TRBV7-3 with TRBJ1-1; no reliable D call. This CDR3 contains 13 residues. Looked up from germline, CDR1 is SGHTA and CDR2 is FQGTGA. Trimming cost V 5 bases and J 4 bases, with 11 bases left between them. As DNA, the CDR3 is TGTGCCAGCAGCCGAATAATTGGCACTGAAGCTTTCTTT. This translates into CASSRIIGTEAFF.

Comment on this clonotype: A much larger clone differs by one base, so this may be a read error. V gene TRBV20-1 combines with J gene TRBJ2-7, with a possible D match to TRBD1 (6 bases). Germline-derived CDR1 and CDR2 are DFQATT and SNEGSKA (reference sequence). There are 11 residues in the CDR3. V shed 4 bases and J shed 4 bases, with 8 bases lying between them. The CDR3 nucleotides are TGCAGTGCTACGGACAGATACGAGCAGTACTTC. It yields the protein CSATDRYEQYF.

This clonotype came up many times. The chain employs TRBV20-1 and TRBJ1-4; 9 bases fit TRBD1. This CDR3 region has 14 residues. The germline CDR1 and CDR2 sequences are DFQATT and SNEGSKA (reference sequence). The V gene end was trimmed by 5 bases and the J gene end by 4 bases; junction bases not matched to a gene: 5. DNA for the CDR3: TGCAGTGCTCCACGGACAGGGGATAATGAAAAACTGTTTTTT. Its protein is CSAPRTGDNEKLFF.

This clonotype appeared many times. The chain recombines TRBV15 with TRBJ1-1; D is uncertain. Germline CDR1 LNHNV, CDR2 YYDKDF (reference sequence). Between the trimmed V and J ends, which lost 0 bases and 6 bases, there was a span of 11 bases. CDR3 length: 14 amino acids. CDR3: CATSRDGGSPEAFF. The CDR3 nucleotides are TGTGCCACCAGCAGAGATGGTGGCAGCCCTGAAGCTTTCTTT.

In its sample, this clonotype was seen many times. The V call is TRBV20-1, the J call TRBJ2-3; 12 bases align to TRBD2. The ends lost 0 bases at V and 0 bases at J; junction bases unmatched: 7. The CDR3 is 18 amino acids. Germline V lookup: CDR1 DFQATT, CDR2 SNEGSKA (reference sequence). CDR3 nucleotide sequence: TGCAGTGCTAGAGACAGGCTAGCGGGGGGGACTAGCACAGATACGCAGTATTTT. It specifies CSARDRLAGGTSTDTQYF.

This clonotype was counted many times. V usage is TRBV7-2 and J usage is TRBJ2-1; unclear D gene. The CDR3 runs to 13 residues. Trimming removed 5 bases at V and 7 bases at J, with 12 bases between. CDR1 is SGHTA and CDR2 is FQGNSA in the germline V gene. CDR3 region: CASSIPAVNEQFF. The CDR3 nucleotides are TGTGCCAGCAGCATACCAGCAGTTAATGAGCAGTTCTTC.

This clonotype was seen a handful of times. The chain recombines TRBV7-6 with TRBJ2-5; D uncertain. The germline V gene encodes CDR1 SGHVS and CDR2 FNYEAQ. Deletions cut 5 bases from V and 4 bases from J, with 14 bases between. The CDR3 totals 14 residues. CDR3 sequence reads: CASSPRRMGETQYF. CDR3 nucleotides: TGTGCCAGCAGCCCAAGGCGGATGGGAGAGACCCAGTACTTC.

This clonotype showed up many times. The DNA for the CDR3 is TGTGCCAGCAGCTTCGGGGGGCGTATGGATGAAGCTTTCTTT. It specifies CASSFGGRMDEAFF. The gene calls are TRBV7-2 and TRBJ1-1, with D tentatively TRBD1 (6 bases). Germline loops: CDR1 SGHTA, CDR2 FQGNSA. The germline V and J ends were trimmed by 3 bases and 7 bases, with 15 bases remaining between them. This CDR3 is built from 14 residues.

This clonotype was counted at least ten times. The J gene is TRBJ1-2, the V gene TRBV20-1, with a weak D call TRBD1 (6 bases). V was trimmed by 1 base and J by 4 bases, leaving 13 bases between them. This CDR3 spans 14 amino acids. The germline V gene encodes CDR1 DFQATT and CDR2 SNEGSKA (reference sequence). The CDR3, as DNA: TGCAGTGCTAGAGTACAGGGAAGAACCTATGGCTACACCTTC. This translates into CSARVQGRTYGYTF.

This clonotype was recorded at least ten times. V gene TRBV5-1 combines with J gene TRBJ1-1; no reliable D call. The CDR3 runs to 14 residues. CDR1 is SGHRS, CDR2 YFSETQ, per germline. Trimming took off 6 bases at V and 0 bases at J, with 12 bases between the two ends. The CDR3 DNA sequence: TGCGCCAGCAAAGTAGGAGACATGAACACTGAAGCTTTCTTT. This encodes CASKVGDMNTEAFF.

This clonotype has a count of ten or more. This CDR3 reads CSARGTGYNEQFF. CDR3 nucleotide sequence: TGCAGTGCTAGAGGGACAGGCTACAATGAGCAGTTCTTC. The gene calls are TRBV20-1 and TRBJ2-1; 7 bases fit TRBD1. The junction had 0 bases not matched to a gene; V was cut back by 1 base and J by 3 bases. CDR3 length equals 13 residues. Germline lookup yields CDR1 DFQATT and CDR2 SNEGSKA (reference sequence).

This clonotype was found many times. The V call is TRBV5-1, the J call TRBJ1-2; 10 nucleotides line up with TRBD1. The CDR3 covers 14 residues. Germline CDR1 reads SGHRS; CDR2 reads YFSETQ. The V gene end was trimmed by 5 bases and the J gene end by 5 bases; junction bases not matched to a gene: 6. CDR3: CASSKGDRGYGYTF. The CDR3, as DNA: TGCGCCAGCAGTAAAGGGGACAGGGGATATGGCTACACCTTC.

This sequence joins TRBV4-1 and TRBJ1-2; 7 bases agree with TRBD1. The CDR3 length is 15 residues. CDR1 and CDR2 (germline): MGHRA, YSYEKL. V lost 5 bases, J lost 8 bases, and 14 bases stayed unmatched. CDR3 amino acids: CASSFREATGHGYTF. The CDR3 region has the DNA TGCGCCAGCAGCTTCCGAGAGGCGACAGGGCACGGCTACACCTTC.

In its sample, this clonotype was seen a few times. At one of its ends the junction is not consistent with the germline gene, which may arise from a read error. CDR3 protein: CSDRGTDSYEQYF. In DNA form, the CDR3 reads TGCAGTGATAGAGGAACGGACTCCTACGAGCAGTACTTC. The V call is TRBV20-1, the J call TRBJ2-7; D remains ambiguous. There are 13 residues in the CDR3. The germline V gene has CDR1 DFQATT and CDR2 SNEGSKA (reference sequence).

This clonotype was detected ten times or more. The rearrangement uses TRBV7-2 and TRBJ1-5; 7 bases line up with TRBD1. The CDR3 is made up of 16 amino acids. Germline values: CDR1 SGHTA, CDR2 FQGNSA. J was trimmed by 0 bases and V by 4 bases; bases with no gene match: 6. CDR3 loop: CASSSHRGHSNQPQHF. The CDR3 DNA reads TGTGCCAGCAGCTCACACAGGGGTCATAGCAATCAGCCCCAGCATTTT.

This clonotype was counted many times. The rearrangement uses TRBV14 and TRBJ2-2, with D possibly TRBD1 on 6 matching bases. Per germline, CDR1 SGHDN and CDR2 FVKESK. The V gene lost 3 bases and the J gene lost 5 bases, with 13 bases spanning the gap. CDR3 length: 15 residues. CDR3: CASSQFTGRTGELFF. The CDR3 DNA sequence: TGTGCCAGCAGCCAGTTTACAGGGCGAACCGGGGAGCTGTTTTTT. The full variable domain, rest sourced from reference TRBV14 and TRBJ2-2, is EAGVTQFPSHSVIEKGQTVTLRCDPISGHDNLYWYRRVMGKEIKFLLHFVKESKQDESGMPNNRFLAERTGGTYSTLKVQPAELEDSGVYFCASSQFTGRTGELFFGEGSRLTVL.

This clonotype was detected a few times. The chain recombines TRBV21-1 with TRBJ2-2; TRBD1 is the table's D call, not checked against the DNA. TRBV21-1 is designated a pseudogene. This CDR3 is 13 amino acids long. The DNA of the CDR3 is TGTGCCAGCAGCAAAAGGGGTAGATCGCAGCTGTTTTTT. Protein product: CASSKRGRSQLFF.

This clonotype was seen at least ten times. The genes are TRBV7-3 and TRBJ1-6; D is ambiguous. CDR1 SGHTA and CDR2 FQGTGA come from the germline V gene. V was pared by 3 bases and J by 6 bases, with 6 bases between. The length of the CDR3 is 13 residues. CDR3 in amino acids: CASSFGINSPLHF. DNA of the CDR3: TGTGCCAGCAGCTTCGGTATTAATTCACCCCTCCACTTT. Using reference TRBV7-3 and TRBJ1-6 for the parts outside the CDR3, the full variable domain is GAGVSQTPSNKVTEKGKYVELRCDPISGHTALYWYRQSLGQGPEFLIYFQGTGAADDSGLPNDRFFAVRPEGSVSTLKIQRTERGDSAVYLCASSFGINSPLHFGNGTRLTVT.

This clonotype was counted at least ten times. The rearrangement uses TRBV2 and TRBJ2-1; 8 bases map to TRBD2. The CDR3 is 17 residues long. CDR1 is SNHLY, CDR2 FYNNEI, per germline. After removal of 0 bases from V and 5 bases from J, the junction contained 9 bases not matched to a gene. The DNA for the CDR3 is TGTGCCAGCAGTGAAGCGCTTCTGACTAGCGACGACAATGAGCAGTTCTTC. Amino acids: CASSEALLTSDDNEQFF.

The table lists this clonotype with many counts. The rearrangement joins TRBV25-1 to TRBJ1-5, with TRBD1 as a possible D gene (6 bases). The germline V and J ends were trimmed by 1 base and 1 base, with 8 bases remaining between them. This CDR3 is 15 amino acids long. The V gene's germline CDR1 is MGHDK and CDR2 SYGVNS. Here the CDR3 DNA reads TGTGCCAGCAGTGAATCAGGGGTGAGCAATCAGCCCCAGCATTTT. Protein product: CASSESGVSNQPQHF.